This T cell receptor (beta chain) stems from a study of CD8+CD57+ T cells in acquired aplastic anemia. In the study overall: An average of 3.2 ug of DNA was obtained from sorted CD4+ and CD8+ cells.

The use of genomic DNA as template underpinned the TCR beta VDJ and CDR3 profiling. MiXCR was run by TCRdb on the reads, yielding one entry per CDR3 protein. The sample has hundreds of thousands of distinct CDR3 sequences; 45% to 70% are singletons. J gave up 1 base and V 3 bases, and 5 bases lay outside the gene matches. The CDR3 is 16 amino acids. Germline CDR1 and CDR2: WSHSY and SAAADI. The sample taken for sequencing was sorted CD4+, CD8+, or CD8+CD57+ T cells (not recorded which) from PBMCs. The chain couples TRBV10-2 to TRBJ1-1; 10 bases line up with TRBD1. This TCR was sampled from a human donor with severe aplastic anemia or a healthy control (not recorded which). As DNA, the CDR3 is TGCGCCAGCAGTGACAGTCGACAGGGGGCGAACACTGAAGCTTTCTTT. As protein: CASSDSRQGANTEAFF.